These 19 T cell receptor beta chains were all obtained from the same sample, sequenced in a study of glioma-infiltrating T cells. The iRepertoire nested amplicon-rescue multiplex PCR amplified TCR alpha and beta CDR3s from RNA. TCRdb independently ran MiXCR on the multiplex PCR reads; one entry per CDR3 protein. The sample yields about 410,000 distinct CDR3 sequences, about 40% seen once. Sample: glioma tissue, nonneoplastic brain tissue, or PBMCs (not recorded which). The receptors derive from a human donor with low-grade glioma or glioblastoma, undergoing nonglioma brain surgery, or in good health (not recorded which).

This clonotype has at least ten counts. This chain joins TRBV28 and TRBJ2-7; D is perhaps TRBD1 or TRBD2 (5 bases each). The ends were cut back, 4 bases at V and 2 bases at J, with 12 bases in the middle. This CDR3 contains 14 residues. Germline V gives CDR1 MDHEN, CDR2 SYDVKM. CDR3 DNA: TGTGCCAGCAGTTGGGACGTAGGACCCTACGAGCAGTACTTC. It translates to CASSWDVGPYEQYF.

This clonotype was observed a handful of times. This chain connects TRBV4-1 to TRBJ1-4; D might be TRBD1 (5 bases). Germline V gene data show CDR1 as MGHRA and CDR2 as YSYEKL. This CDR3 comprises 15 residues. The ends were cut back, 0 bases at V and 4 bases at J, with 9 bases in the middle. The CDR3 reads CASSQDRGDNEKLFF. CDR3 nucleotides: TGCGCCAGCAGCCAAGATAGGGGAGATAATGAAAAACTGTTTTTT.

This rearrangement joins TRBV2 to TRBJ2-7, with 8 bases that match TRBD1. The CDR3 is 13 residues long. Trimming cost V 9 bases and J 6 bases; bases outside gene matches: 10. CDR1 is SNHLY, CDR2 FYNNEI, per germline. The chain's CDR3 is CARSGQGLREQYF. The CDR3 DNA reads as TGTGCCAGAAGCGGACAGGGTTTGCGCGAGCAGTACTTC.

The count of this clonotype is one. One end of the junction fails to match germline, which may point to a read error. This chain connects TRBV28 to TRBJ2-7, with 11 bases identical to TRBD2. CDR1 and CDR2 (germline): MDHEN, SYDVKM. There are 17 residues in the CDR3. CDR3 sequence (DNA): TGTGCCAGCAGCCCCTCCACATTTACTAGCGGGAGTTACGAGCAGCACTTC. Protein: CASSPSTFTSGSYEQHF.

This chain links TRBV12-3 or TRBV12-4 with TRBJ1-2; the D is unclear. CDR3 size: 12 residues. V lost 5 bases and J 6 bases, leaving 10 bases between the germline ends. The chain's CDR3 is CASSVGDNGYTF. In nucleotides, the CDR3 is TGTGCCAGCAGTGTGGGTGACAATGGCTACACCTTC.

This clonotype was counted a few times. The rearrangement links TRBV7-2 to TRBJ1-2, with unresolved D. The CDR3 extends over 13 amino acids. V was pared by 2 bases and J by 5 bases, with 9 bases between. Germline CDR1 reads SGHTA; CDR2 reads FQGNSA. CDR3 amino acids: CASSLSVTYGYTF. CDR3 bases: TGTGCCAGCAGCTTATCAGTGACTTATGGCTACACCTTC. The entire variable domain, with the rest obtained from reference TRBV7-2 and TRBJ1-2, is as follows: GAGVSQSPSNKVTEKGKDVELRCDPISGHTALYWYRQSLGQGLEFLIYFQGNSAPDKSGLPSDRFSAERTGGSVSTLTIQRTQQEDSAVYLCASSLSVTYGYTFGSGTRLTVV.

The chain's CDR3 is CVSSQLSFGSYNEQFF. DNA for the CDR3: TGTGTTAGCAGTCAACTGTCGTTTGGCTCCTACAATGAGCAGTTCTTC. The chain couples TRBV27 to TRBJ2-1; D ambiguous. The germline V gene has CDR1 MNHEY and CDR2 SMNVEV (reference sequence). The CDR3 consists of 16 residues.

Regarding this clonotype: Without the conserved terminal phenylalanine or tryptophan, this CDR3 likely stems from a read error. V is TRBV20-1 and J is TRBJ1-1; D unclear. Trimming cost V 0 bases and J 5 bases, with 13 bases left between them. Germline CDR1 reads DFQATT; CDR2 reads SNEGSKA (reference sequence). The CDR3 spans 14 residues. The chain's CDR3 is CSARDLRRGTEAFS. The DNA of the CDR3 is TGCAGTGCTAGAGATCTCAGGAGAGGTACTGAAGCTTTCTCT.

J is TRBJ2-3 and V is TRBV29-1; D unresolved. V was cut by 3 bases and J by 2 bases, with 15 bases left in between. Germline lookup yields CDR1 SQVTM and CDR2 ANQGSEA. The CDR3 has 15 amino acids. The CDR3 region has the DNA TGCAGCGTTGACGCTAGGATAGGAGCCACAGATACGCAGTATTTT. Its protein is CSVDARIGATDTQYF.

In its sample, this clonotype was seen many times. V gene TRBV20-1 combines with J gene TRBJ2-3, with 13 nucleotides matching TRBD2. This CDR3 is 15 amino acids long. The germline V gene has CDR1 DFQATT and CDR2 SNEGSKA (reference sequence). V shed 3 bases and J 4 bases; nucleotides not matched to a gene: 4. CDR3 DNA: TGCAGTGCTAGTATACTAGCGGGAGGGCCAGATACGCAGTATTTT. As protein: CSASILAGGPDTQYF.

This chain links TRBV28 with TRBJ2-5; TRBD1 matches 7 bases. J was trimmed by 3 bases and V by 5 bases; bases with no gene match: 6. Germline loops: CDR1 MDHEN, CDR2 SYDVKM. This CDR3 is built from 14 residues. The CDR3, as DNA: TGTGCCAGCAGTATCAAGACAGGGAAAGAGACCCAGTACTTC. This codes for CASSIKTGKETQYF.

The V gene is TRBV20-1, the J gene TRBJ2-1; tentative D call: TRBD1 (6 bases). This CDR3 contains 13 residues. Germline V gives CDR1 DFQATT, CDR2 SNEGSKA (reference sequence). Trimming took 6 bases from V and 3 from J, leaving 12 bases between them. CDR3 in DNA: TGCAGTGCCAGTGGGACATGCTACAATGAGCAGTTCTTC. This codes for CSASGTCYNEQFF.

The J gene is TRBJ1-2, the V gene TRBV25-1, with D unresolved. CDR1 is MGHDK and CDR2 is SYGVNS in the germline V gene. V lost 2 bases and J lost 8, with 15 bases in between. The CDR3 is 14 residues long. The CDR3 region is CASSESRPERGYTF. The CDR3 DNA reads as TGTGCCAGCAGTGAAAGTCGGCCGGAACGAGGCTACACCTTC.

In this sample, this clonotype turned up a few times. CDR3 nucleotide sequence: TGTGCCAGCAGTGAAGAATGGTCCGGTGAGCAGTTCTTC. Amino acids: CASSEEWSGEQFF. This sequence joins TRBV6-1 and TRBJ2-1; D remains unclear. CDR1 MNHNS and CDR2 SASEGT come from the germline V gene. V was trimmed by 1 base and J by 9 bases, leaving 10 bases between them. CDR3 length: 13 amino acids.

The chain recombines TRBV20-1 with TRBJ2-7, with TRBD1 matching over 8 bases. This CDR3 is built from 14 residues. CDR1 is DFQATT and CDR2 is SNEGSKA in the germline V gene (reference sequence). V was pared by 6 bases and J by 0 bases, with 7 bases of the junction left unmatched. CDR3 in amino acids: CSAFDRGTSYEQYF. CDR3 DNA: TGCAGTGCCTTCGACAGGGGCACCTCCTACGAGCAGTACTTC.

There are many counts of this clonotype. DNA for the CDR3: TGTGCCAGCAGTCTCCTGAGGAATCAGCCCCAGCATTTT. Translation: CASSLLRNQPQHF. This chain connects TRBV28 to TRBJ1-5; D gene ambiguous. The V gene's germline CDR1 is MDHEN and CDR2 SYDVKM. This CDR3 has 13 amino acids. Trimming left V 5 bases short and J 4 bases short, with 9 bases between.

The CDR3 bases are TGTGCCAGCAGTTTAGACATATTAATGCCTGAAGCTTTCTTT. Translated, it gives CASSLDILMPEAFF. V and J are TRBV12-3 or TRBV12-4 and TRBJ1-1; D is undetermined. Trimming stripped 1 base from V and 6 bases from J, with 12 bases between. This CDR3 has 14 amino acids.

Regarding this clonotype: This may come from a read error, since a much larger clone is one base off. This rearrangement joins TRBV27 to TRBJ2-5; either TRBD1 or TRBD2 may fit D (5 bases each). The CDR3 sequence is 12 residues long. Germline assignment: CDR1 MNHEY and CDR2 SMNVEV (reference sequence). The CDR3 region has the DNA TGTGCCAGCAGCAGGGTAGGGGAGACCAAGTACTTC. Its protein is CASSRVGETKYF.

This clonotype was counted only a few times. The CDR3 bases are TGTGCCAGCAGTTGGCCCGGACAGGGCCGGAGAGATACGCAGTATTTT. Amino acids: CASSWPGQGRRDTQYF. This chain connects TRBV28 to TRBJ2-3, with 8 bases matching TRBD1. The CDR3 covers 16 residues. Germline CDR1 is MDHEN and CDR2 is SYDVKM. V was pared by 4 bases and J by 5 bases, with 11 bases of the junction left unmatched.